This T cell receptor (beta chain) originates from a study of blood T cell repertoires in COVID-19. On the study more broadly: COVID-19 samples collected from the United States, Italy and Spain covered acute and convalescent phases. Sample material is recorded as cDNA or gDNA derived from T cells, B-cell-depleted T cells, or PBMCs.

Authors' processing steps: Reference gene primer amplification in the assay estimated nucleated cell counts. Measured with immunoSEQ multiplex PCR; TCRdb has only the in-frame clones, and not every one. The V and J calls and clone size are taken from that table; D and trimming were inferred from the DNA. Of about 91,000 clones listed, nearly 90% are singletons. Trimming cost V 7 bases and J 4 bases; bases outside gene matches: 14. Germline V gives CDR1 SNHLY, CDR2 FYNNEI. The CDR3 has 16 residues. This receptor was taken from a man in his 70s with acute or convalescent COVID-19. V gene TRBV2 combines with J gene TRBJ2-3; 7 bases map to TRBD2. What was sequenced was peripheral blood. The CDR3 protein is CASMRAGTKVPDTQYF. CDR3 in DNA: TGTGCCAGCATGAGGGCCGGGACTAAGGTCCCAGATACGCAGTATTTT.